This T cell receptor (beta chain) was observed in a study of T cell repertoires in cytomegalovirus infection (dated by TCRdb to between 2019 and 2020). The study in broad terms: Peptide stimulations targeted recently identified HLA-C-restricted CMV epitopes, whose presentation resists viral immunomodulation, together with well-studied HLA-B-restricted epitopes. Because public TCR beta signatures pointed to carriage of CMV infection together with the matching HLA type, the HLA type of each donor mattered for the analysis. Results and caveats for the whole study, not just this receptor: The ex vivo response was dominated by HLA-C-restricted CMV-specific TCR beta clonotypes, which also provided the single most frequent clonotype in two of eight donors. Carriers of CMV infection plus the relevant HLA type were discriminated by the cumulative frequency of public TCR beta family members in the study cohort and in an independent roughly 320-donor cohort.

To note about this clonotype: It lacks a known antigen. Within one base of it there is no much larger clone, and no base qualities were kept.

What this sample's treatment or condition label stands for: in vitro stimulation with specific CMV peptide epitopes to enrich CMV-specific T cells. Inclusive of the bounding cysteine and phenylalanine, the CDR3 is 16 residues long. Just the 48-base CDR3 DNA is kept, in frame starting at base 1. Sequences SGHVS (CDR1) and FNYEAQ (CDR2) are obtained from the germline V gene. V is cut back by 5 bases and J by 9 bases, with 11 bases in the junction unmatched. These reads were obtained on an Illumina HiSeq 1500. TCRdb cleaned the public reads at Q25 with fastp, built clones with MiXCR and kept in-frame beta chains. Rows are combined by CDR3 protein, so each entry shows the most common genes and DNA. The sample contains around 100,000 distinct CDR3 sequences, about 30% of them found a single time. The ten largest clones add up to approximately 41% of the sample.

The V gene is TRBV7-6 and the J gene is TRBJ2-1; a stretch of 12 junction bases matches TRBD2. The receptor was derived from a human donor in good health (CMV status not recorded). Some clones in this sample may be carry-over from other donors' samples. Sample: CD8+ T cells from cultured PBMCs, taken from culture after CMV antigen stimulation. The CDR3 region has the sequence CASSTQPSGGASEQFF. DNA sequence: TGTGCCAGCAGCACACAACCTAGCGGGGGGGCCAGTGAGCAGTTCTTC. Where the CDR3 stops, the reference TRBV7-6 and TRBJ2-1 genes take over; the full variable domain is GAGVSQSPRYKVTKRGQDVALRCDPISGHVSLYWYRQALGQGPEFLTYFNYEAQQDKSGLPNDRFSAERPEGSISTLTIQRTEQRDSAMYRCASSTQPSGGASEQFFGPGTRLTVL.